This is a list of T cell receptor beta chains from one sample in a study of human T cells and chemical hapten exposure. Via MiXCR, TCRdb re-called the RACE reads, giving one row per CDR3 protein. This sample has fewer than 350,000 distinct CDR3 sequences, with almost 8% found just once. The material was whole blood, obtained in connection with sensitization to the hapten diphenylcyclopropenone (DPC). The receptor set was obtained from a man between 18 and 35 years old with alopecia areata. Some clones in this sample may be carry-over from other donors' samples. The CDR3 runs from the conserved cysteine through the conserved F or W. A D gene is named only where the DNA matches it firmly. Clone size, where shown, is once, few, many, or a class for clones that have expanded.

abundance: .; v_gene: TRBV10-3; d_gene: .; j_gene: TRBJ1-6; CDR3aa: CAIRDGSPLHF; CDR3nt: TGTGCCATCAGAGATGGTTCACCCCTCCACTTT
abundance: many; v_gene: TRBV5-1; d_gene: TRBD1; j_gene: TRBJ2-5; CDR3aa: CASSLYGTENQETQYF; CDR3nt: TGCGCCAGCAGCTTGTACGGGACAGAAAACCAAGAGACCCAGTACTTC
abundance: few; v_gene: TRBV4-1; d_gene: .; j_gene: TRBJ1-6; CDR3aa: CASSQVPWGAGSPLHF; CDR3nt: TGCGCCAGCAGCCAAGTTCCTTGGGGGGCAGGTTCACCCCTCCACTTT
abundance: .; v_gene: TRBV20-1; d_gene: TRBD2; j_gene: TRBJ2-3; CDR3aa: CSALAGASTDTQYF; CDR3nt: TGCAGTGCTTTAGCGGGGGCGAGCACAGATACGCAGTATTTT
abundance: few; v_gene: TRBV5-5; d_gene: TRBD1; j_gene: TRBJ1-2; CDR3aa: CASSPGPGQGVYGYTF; CDR3nt: TGTGCCAGCAGCCCGGGACCGGGACAGGGGGTCTATGGCTACACCTTC
abundance: many; v_gene: TRBV20-1; d_gene: .; j_gene: TRBJ2-3; CDR3aa: CSARKGVADTQYF; CDR3nt: TGCAGTGCTAGAAAGGGGGTGGCAGATACGCAGTATTTT
abundance: few; v_gene: TRBV9; d_gene: TRBD1; j_gene: TRBJ2-5; CDR3aa: CASSVGSRGRAETQYF; CDR3nt: TGTGCCAGCAGCGTAGGTTCCAGGGGGCGGGCGGAGACCCAGTACTTC
abundance: many; v_gene: TRBV28; d_gene: .; j_gene: TRBJ1-5; CDR3aa: CASSLLDRLNQPQHF; CDR3nt: TGTGCCAGCAGTTTGTTGGACAGACTCAATCAGCCCCAGCATTTT
abundance: .; v_gene: TRBV7-9; d_gene: .; j_gene: TRBJ2-1; CDR3aa: CASSLGGLGYNEQFF; CDR3nt: TGTGCCAGCAGCTTAGGAGGTTTAGGGTACAATGAGCAGTTCTTC
abundance: many; v_gene: TRBV28; d_gene: .; j_gene: TRBJ2-5; CDR3aa: CASSRGQEETQYF; CDR3nt: TGTGCCAGCAGCCGAGGGCAGGAAGAGACCCAGTACTTC
abundance: many; v_gene: TRBV6-5; d_gene: TRBD1; j_gene: TRBJ2-6; CDR3aa: CASMTRRDRAGANVLTF; CDR3nt: TGTGCCAGTATGACCCGCCGGGACAGGGCCGGGGCCAACGTCCTGACTTTC
abundance: many; v_gene: TRBV20-1; d_gene: .; j_gene: TRBJ1-5; CDR3aa: CSARWTGNQPQHF; CDR3nt: TGCAGTGCTAGGTGGACAGGCAATCAGCCCCAGCATTTT
abundance: many; v_gene: TRBV29-1; d_gene: TRBD2; j_gene: TRBJ2-2; CDR3aa: CSVEDLGLAGRNTGELFF; CDR3nt: TGCAGCGTTGAAGATCTGGGACTAGCGGGCCGGAACACCGGGGAGCTGTTTTTT
abundance: .; v_gene: TRBV7-3; d_gene: .; j_gene: TRBJ1-2; CDR3aa: CASSLGRNSNYGYTF; CDR3nt: TGTGCCAGCAGCCTGGGACGGAACTCAAACTATGGCTACACCTTC
abundance: few; v_gene: TRBV4-1; d_gene: .; j_gene: TRBJ2-5; CDR3aa: CASSTRTGRETQYF; CDR3nt: TGCGCCAGCAGCACCCGAACAGGGAGAGAGACCCAGTACTTC
abundance: few; v_gene: TRBV6-5; d_gene: .; j_gene: TRBJ2-3; CDR3aa: CASSYARIRDTQYF; CDR3nt: TGTGCCAGCAGTTACGCCCGAATAAGGGATACGCAGTATTTT
abundance: .; v_gene: TRBV6-5; d_gene: TRBD1; j_gene: TRBJ1-2; CDR3aa: CASSYSTGVRIYGYTF; CDR3nt: TGTGCCAGCAGTTACTCGACAGGGGTCCGAATTTATGGCTACACCTTC
abundance: few; v_gene: TRBV3-2; d_gene: .; j_gene: TRBJ2-5; CDR3aa: CASSLLGTQYF; CDR3nt: TGTGCCAGCAGCCTTCTGGGGACCCAGTACTTC
abundance: .; v_gene: TRBV20-1; d_gene: .; j_gene: TRBJ2-5; CDR3aa: CSASDLRTNPETQYF; CDR3nt: TGCAGTGCTAGTGATTTACGGACTAACCCCGAGACCCAGTACTTC
abundance: many; v_gene: TRBV5-1; d_gene: TRBD2; j_gene: TRBJ2-5; CDR3aa: CASSLAGLAGKYQETQYF; CDR3nt: TGCGCCAGCAGCTTGGCGGGACTAGCGGGGAAATACCAAGAGACCCAGTACTTC
abundance: .; v_gene: TRBV7-9; d_gene: .; j_gene: TRBJ2-3; CDR3aa: CASSLGQILTDTQYF; CDR3nt: TGTGCCAGCAGCTTAGGCCAGATACTCACAGATACGCAGTATTTT
abundance: few; v_gene: TRBV7-2; d_gene: .; j_gene: TRBJ2-7; CDR3aa: CASSLALQGYEQYF; CDR3nt: TGTGCCAGCAGCTTAGCTTTACAGGGCTACGAGCAGTACTTC
abundance: few; v_gene: TRBV28; d_gene: .; j_gene: TRBJ1-5; CDR3aa: CASKLQSQPQHF; CDR3nt: TGTGCCAGCAAATTACAGTCTCAGCCCCAGCATTTT
abundance: .; v_gene: TRBV2; d_gene: TRBD2; j_gene: TRBJ2-1; CDR3aa: CASRIAGSSYNEQFF; CDR3nt: TGTGCCAGCAGGATAGCGGGGAGCTCCTACAATGAGCAGTTCTTC
abundance: few; v_gene: TRBV4-3; d_gene: .; j_gene: TRBJ2-2; CDR3aa: CASSPRGELTNTGELFF; CDR3nt: TGCGCCAGCAGCCCCAGGGGGGAGCTTACCAACACCGGGGAGCTGTTTTTT
abundance: few; v_gene: TRBV7-2; d_gene: .; j_gene: TRBJ2-3; CDR3aa: CASSSPTIRTDTQYF; CDR3nt: TGTGCCAGCAGCTCCCCTACGATTCGTACAGATACGCAGTATTTT
abundance: few; v_gene: TRBV6-6; d_gene: TRBD1; j_gene: TRBJ2-2; CDR3aa: CASSSTQGAGTGELFF; CDR3nt: TGTGCCAGCAGTTCAACACAGGGGGCAGGCACCGGGGAGCTGTTTTTT
abundance: few; v_gene: TRBV6-2/TRBV6-3; d_gene: TRBD2; j_gene: TRBJ2-3; CDR3aa: CASSYRTSGDTDTQYF; CDR3nt: TGTGCCAGCAGTTACAGGACTAGCGGGGACACAGATACGCAGTATTTT
abundance: few; v_gene: TRBV10-3; d_gene: .; j_gene: TRBJ1-6; CDR3aa: CAISESINSPLHF; CDR3nt: TGTGCCATCAGTGAGTCGATTAATTCACCCCTCCACTTT
abundance: .; v_gene: TRBV7-6; d_gene: TRBD1; j_gene: TRBJ2-3; CDR3aa: CASSLPDRVLSDTQYF; CDR3nt: TGTGCCAGCAGCTTACCGGACAGGGTCCTCTCTGATACGCAGTATTTT
abundance: few; v_gene: TRBV29-1; d_gene: .; j_gene: TRBJ2-3; CDR3aa: CSVVRRDWTDTQYF; CDR3nt: TGCAGCGTTGTGAGGAGGGATTGGACAGATACGCAGTATTTT
abundance: many; v_gene: TRBV10-3; d_gene: TRBD2; j_gene: TRBJ2-5; CDR3aa: CAITSGGQETQYF; CDR3nt: TGTGCCATCACTAGCGGGGGACAAGAGACCCAGTACTTC
abundance: few; v_gene: TRBV6-5; d_gene: .; j_gene: TRBJ1-6; CDR3aa: CASSKQDRYNSPLHF; CDR3nt: TGTGCCAGCAGTAAACAAGACCGGTATAATTCACCCCTCCACTTT
abundance: .; v_gene: TRBV29-1; d_gene: TRBD1; j_gene: TRBJ1-2; CDR3aa: CSVGQGSDYGYTF; CDR3nt: TGCAGCGTTGGACAGGGTTCGGACTATGGCTACACCTTC
abundance: few; v_gene: TRBV7-2; d_gene: .; j_gene: TRBJ2-3; CDR3aa: CASSSRGAKDTQYF; CDR3nt: TGTGCCAGCAGCTCCCGGGGGGCAAAAGATACGCAGTATTTT
abundance: .; v_gene: TRBV11-2; d_gene: .; j_gene: TRBJ2-5; CDR3aa: CASTPSETQYF; CDR3nt: TGTGCCAGCACCCCTTCCGAGACCCAGTACTTC
abundance: few; v_gene: TRBV7-9; d_gene: .; j_gene: TRBJ1-1; CDR3aa: CASLRGGRRDTEAFF; CDR3nt: TGTGCCAGCCTCCGCGGGGGGCGGAGAGACACTGAAGCTTTCTTT
abundance: .; v_gene: TRBV6-2/TRBV6-3; d_gene: .; j_gene: TRBJ1-1; CDR3aa: CASHRLASTEAFF; CDR3nt: TGTGCCAGCCACCGGTTGGCCTCCACTGAAGCTTTCTTT
abundance: few; v_gene: TRBV4-1; d_gene: .; j_gene: TRBJ2-3; CDR3aa: CASRPWGETDTQYF; CDR3nt: TGCGCCAGCAGACCCTGGGGGGAGACAGATACGCAGTATTTT